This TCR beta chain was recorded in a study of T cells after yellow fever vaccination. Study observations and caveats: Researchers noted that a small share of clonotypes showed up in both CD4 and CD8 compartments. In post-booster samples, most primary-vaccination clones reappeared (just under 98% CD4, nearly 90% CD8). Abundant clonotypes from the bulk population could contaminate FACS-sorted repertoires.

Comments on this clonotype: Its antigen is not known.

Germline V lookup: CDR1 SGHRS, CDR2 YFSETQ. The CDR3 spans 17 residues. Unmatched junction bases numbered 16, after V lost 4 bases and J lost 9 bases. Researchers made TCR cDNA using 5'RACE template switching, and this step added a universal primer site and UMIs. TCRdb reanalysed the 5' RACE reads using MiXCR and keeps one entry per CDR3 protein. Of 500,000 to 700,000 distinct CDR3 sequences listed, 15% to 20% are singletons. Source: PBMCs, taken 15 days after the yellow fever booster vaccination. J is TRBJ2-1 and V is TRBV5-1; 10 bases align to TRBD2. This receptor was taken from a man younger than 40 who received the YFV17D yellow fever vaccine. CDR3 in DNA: TGCGCCAGCAGCGTCCAGGTGGGGCTAGCGGGAGCTTCTGAGCAGTTCTTC. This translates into CASSVQVGLAGASEQFF.